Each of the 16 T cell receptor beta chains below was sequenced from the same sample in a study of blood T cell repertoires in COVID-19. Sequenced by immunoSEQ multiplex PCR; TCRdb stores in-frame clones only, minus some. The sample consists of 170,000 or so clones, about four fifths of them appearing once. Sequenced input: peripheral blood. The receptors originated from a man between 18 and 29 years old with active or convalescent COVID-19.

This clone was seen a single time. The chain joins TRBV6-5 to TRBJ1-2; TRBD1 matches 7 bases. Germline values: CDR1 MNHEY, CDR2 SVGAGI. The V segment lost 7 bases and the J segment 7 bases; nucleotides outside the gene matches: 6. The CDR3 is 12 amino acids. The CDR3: CASTQTGFGYTF. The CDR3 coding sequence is TGTGCCAGCACTCAGACAGGGTTTGGCTACACCTTC.

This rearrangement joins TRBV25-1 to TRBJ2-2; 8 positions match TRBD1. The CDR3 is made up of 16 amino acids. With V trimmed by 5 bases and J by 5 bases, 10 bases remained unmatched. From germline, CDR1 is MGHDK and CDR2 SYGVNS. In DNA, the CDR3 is TGTGCCAGCAGTAAACCGGGACAGGCGATAACCGGGGAGCTGTTTTTT. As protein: CASSKPGQAITGELFF.

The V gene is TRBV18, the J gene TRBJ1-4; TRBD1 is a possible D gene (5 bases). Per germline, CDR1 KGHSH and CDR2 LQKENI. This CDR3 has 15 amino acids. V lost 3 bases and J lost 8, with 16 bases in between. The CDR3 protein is CASSPYAGPEEKLFF. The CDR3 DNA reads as TGTGCCAGCTCACCGTATGCAGGGCCCGAGGAAAAACTGTTTTTT.

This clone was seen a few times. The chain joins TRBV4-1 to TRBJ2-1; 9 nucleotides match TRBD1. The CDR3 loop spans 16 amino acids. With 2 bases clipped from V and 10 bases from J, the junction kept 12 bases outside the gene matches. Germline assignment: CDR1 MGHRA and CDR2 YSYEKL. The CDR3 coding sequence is TGCGCCAGCAGCCAACTGGGACAGGGTAAGAATGGAGAGCAGTTCTTC. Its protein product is CASSQLGQGKNGEQFF.

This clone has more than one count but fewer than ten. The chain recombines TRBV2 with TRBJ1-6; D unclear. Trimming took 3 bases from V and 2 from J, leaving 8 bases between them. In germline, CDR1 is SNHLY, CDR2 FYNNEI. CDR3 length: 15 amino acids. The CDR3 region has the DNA TGTGCCAGCAGTGAGAGGGTGCCCTATAATTCACCCCTCCACTTT. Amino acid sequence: CASSERVPYNSPLHF.

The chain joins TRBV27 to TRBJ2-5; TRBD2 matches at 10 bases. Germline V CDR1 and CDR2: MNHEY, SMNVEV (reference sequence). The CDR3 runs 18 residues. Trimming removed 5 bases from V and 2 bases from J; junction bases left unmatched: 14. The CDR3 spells CASSPYPRLAGPQETQYF. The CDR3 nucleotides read TGTGCCAGCAGTCCATACCCCCGACTAGCGGGTCCACAAGAGACCCAGTACTTC.

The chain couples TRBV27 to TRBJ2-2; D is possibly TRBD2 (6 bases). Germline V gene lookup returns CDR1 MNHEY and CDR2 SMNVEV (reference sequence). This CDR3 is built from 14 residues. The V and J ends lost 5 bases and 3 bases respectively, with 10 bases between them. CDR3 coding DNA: TGTGCCAGCAGTCCCCGACTAGACACCGGGGAGCTGTTTTTT. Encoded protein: CASSPRLDTGELFF.

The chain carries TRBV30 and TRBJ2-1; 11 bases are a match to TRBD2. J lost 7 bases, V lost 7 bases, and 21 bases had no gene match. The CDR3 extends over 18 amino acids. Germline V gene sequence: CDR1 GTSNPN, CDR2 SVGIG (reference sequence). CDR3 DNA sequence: TGTGCCTTCTCTTCGGGGACTAGCGGATTCCCAGAGAGGAATGAGCAGTTCTTC. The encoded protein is CAFSSGTSGFPERNEQFF.

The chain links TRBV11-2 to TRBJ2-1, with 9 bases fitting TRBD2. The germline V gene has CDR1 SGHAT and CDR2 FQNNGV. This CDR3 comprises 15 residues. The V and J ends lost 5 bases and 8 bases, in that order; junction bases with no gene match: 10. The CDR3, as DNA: TGTGCCAGCAGCCCCGTGGGCGGGGGGGCGGATGAGCAGTTCTTC. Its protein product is CASSPVGGGADEQFF.

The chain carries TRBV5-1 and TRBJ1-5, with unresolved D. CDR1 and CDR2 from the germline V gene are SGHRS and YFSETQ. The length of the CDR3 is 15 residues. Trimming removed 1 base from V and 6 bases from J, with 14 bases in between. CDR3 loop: CASSLTWGEGQPQHF. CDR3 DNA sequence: TGCGCCAGCAGCTTGACGTGGGGAGAGGGTCAGCCCCAGCATTTT. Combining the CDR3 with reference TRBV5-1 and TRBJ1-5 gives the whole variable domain KAGVTQTPRYLIKTRGQQVTLSCSPISGHRSVSWYQQTPGQGLQFLFEYFSETQRNKGNFPGRFSGRQFSNSRSEMNVSTLELGDSALYLCASSLTWGEGQPQHFGDGTRLSIL.

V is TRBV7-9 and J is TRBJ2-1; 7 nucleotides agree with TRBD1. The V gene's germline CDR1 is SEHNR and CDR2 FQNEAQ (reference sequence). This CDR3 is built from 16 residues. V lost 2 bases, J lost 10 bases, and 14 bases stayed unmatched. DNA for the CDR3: TGTGCCAGCAGCTTAACGGACAGGTGGGTTTTCAGAGAGCAGTTCTTC. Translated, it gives CASSLTDRWVFREQFF.

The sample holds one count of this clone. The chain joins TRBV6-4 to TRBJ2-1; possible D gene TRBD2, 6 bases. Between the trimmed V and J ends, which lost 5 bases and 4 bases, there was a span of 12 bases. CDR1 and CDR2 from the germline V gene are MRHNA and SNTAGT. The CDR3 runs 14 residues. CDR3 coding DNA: TGTGCCAGCAGTCGGGACTCCGTTTACAATGAGCAGTTCTTC. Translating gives CASSRDSVYNEQFF.

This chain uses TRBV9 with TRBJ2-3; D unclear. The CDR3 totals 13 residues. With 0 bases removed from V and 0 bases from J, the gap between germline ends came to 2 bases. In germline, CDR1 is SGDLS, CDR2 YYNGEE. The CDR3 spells CASSVASTDTQYF. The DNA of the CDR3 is TGTGCCAGCAGCGTAGCTAGCACAGATACGCAGTATTTT.

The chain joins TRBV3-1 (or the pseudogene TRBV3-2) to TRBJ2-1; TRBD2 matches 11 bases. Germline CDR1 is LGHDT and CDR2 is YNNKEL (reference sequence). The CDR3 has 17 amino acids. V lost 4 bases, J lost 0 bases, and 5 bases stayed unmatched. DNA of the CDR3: TGTGCCAGCAGCCGGACTAGCGGGTACCGCTCCTACAATGAGCAGTTCTTC. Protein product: CASSRTSGYRSYNEQFF.

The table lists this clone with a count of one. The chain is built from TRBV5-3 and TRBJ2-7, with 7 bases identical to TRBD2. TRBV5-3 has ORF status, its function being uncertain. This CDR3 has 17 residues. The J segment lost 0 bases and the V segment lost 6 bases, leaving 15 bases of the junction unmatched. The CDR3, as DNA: TGTGCCAGAACCGGACCCCTTGAGCTAGCGGACTCCTACGAGCAGTACTTC. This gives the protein CARTGPLELADSYEQYF.

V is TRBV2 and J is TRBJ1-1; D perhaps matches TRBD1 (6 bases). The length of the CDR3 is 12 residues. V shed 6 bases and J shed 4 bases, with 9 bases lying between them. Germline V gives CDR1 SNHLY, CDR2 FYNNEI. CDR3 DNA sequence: TGTGCCAGCAGCACAGGGACCACTGAAGCTTTCTTT. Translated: CASSTGTTEAFF.